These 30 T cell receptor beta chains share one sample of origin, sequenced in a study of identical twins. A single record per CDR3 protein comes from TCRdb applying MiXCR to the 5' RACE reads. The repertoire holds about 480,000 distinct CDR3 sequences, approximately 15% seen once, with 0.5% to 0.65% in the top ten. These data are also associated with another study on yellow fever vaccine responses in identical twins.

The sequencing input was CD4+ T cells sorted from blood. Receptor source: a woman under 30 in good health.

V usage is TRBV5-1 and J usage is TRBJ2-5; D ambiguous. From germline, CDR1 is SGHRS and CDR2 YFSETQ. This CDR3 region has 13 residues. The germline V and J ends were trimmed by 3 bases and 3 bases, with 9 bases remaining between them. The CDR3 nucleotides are TGCGCCAGCAGCTCCCCGGGTGAAGAGACCCAGTACTTC. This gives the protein CASSSPGEETQYF.

The CDR3 DNA sequence: TGCGCCAGCAGCTTGGCGGGGAGGATTAGCACAGATACGCAGTATTTT. Its protein product is CASSLAGRISTDTQYF. V gene TRBV5-1 combines with J gene TRBJ2-3, with D possibly TRBD2 on 6 matching bases. The ends were cut back, 0 bases at V and 0 bases at J, with 11 bases in the middle. Germline assignment: CDR1 SGHRS and CDR2 YFSETQ. The CDR3 loop spans 16 amino acids.

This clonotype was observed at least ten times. CDR3 sequence: CASSPGTLYNEQFF. CDR3 bases: TGTGCCAGCAGCCCCGGGACTTTGTACAATGAGCAGTTCTTC. The chain combines TRBV3-1 with TRBJ2-1; possibly TRBD2 for D (6 bases). V shed 4 bases and J shed 4 bases, with 11 bases lying between them. The CDR3 runs to 14 residues. CDR1 is LGHDT and CDR2 is YNNKEL in the germline V gene (reference sequence).

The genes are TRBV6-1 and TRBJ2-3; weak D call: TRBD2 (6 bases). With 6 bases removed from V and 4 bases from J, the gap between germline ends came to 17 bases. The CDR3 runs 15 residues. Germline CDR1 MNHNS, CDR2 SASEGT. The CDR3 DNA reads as TGTGCCAGCAGGTCCAACGGTCGGAGGGCAGATACGCAGTATTTT. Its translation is CASRSNGRRADTQYF.

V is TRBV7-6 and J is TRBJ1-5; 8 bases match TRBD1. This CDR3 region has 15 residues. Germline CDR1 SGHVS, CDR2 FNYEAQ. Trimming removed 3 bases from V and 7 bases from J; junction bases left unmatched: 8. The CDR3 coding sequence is TGTGCCAGCAGCTTGGCACAGGGGGAAAACCAGCCCCAGCATTTT. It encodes CASSLAQGENQPQHF.

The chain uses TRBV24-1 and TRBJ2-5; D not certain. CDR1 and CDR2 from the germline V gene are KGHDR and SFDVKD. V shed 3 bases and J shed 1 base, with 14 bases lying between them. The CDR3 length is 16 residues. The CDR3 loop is CATSDPAPPAQETQYF. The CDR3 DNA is TGTGCCACCAGTGATCCTGCGCCCCCTGCCCAAGAGACCCAGTACTTC.

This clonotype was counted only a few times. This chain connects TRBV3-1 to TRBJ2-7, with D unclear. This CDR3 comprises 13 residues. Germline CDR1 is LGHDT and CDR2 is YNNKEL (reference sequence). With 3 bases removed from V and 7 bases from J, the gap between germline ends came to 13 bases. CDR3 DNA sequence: TGTGCCAGCAGCCATCAACGGACCGGGGAGCAGTACTTC. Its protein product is CASSHQRTGEQYF.

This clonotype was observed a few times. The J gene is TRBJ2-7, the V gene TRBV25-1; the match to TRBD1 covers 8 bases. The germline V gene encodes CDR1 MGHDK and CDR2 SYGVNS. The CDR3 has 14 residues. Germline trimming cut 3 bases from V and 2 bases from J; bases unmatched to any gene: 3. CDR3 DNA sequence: TGTGCCAGCAGTGAGACAGGGGACCCCTACGAGCAGTACTTC. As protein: CASSETGDPYEQYF.

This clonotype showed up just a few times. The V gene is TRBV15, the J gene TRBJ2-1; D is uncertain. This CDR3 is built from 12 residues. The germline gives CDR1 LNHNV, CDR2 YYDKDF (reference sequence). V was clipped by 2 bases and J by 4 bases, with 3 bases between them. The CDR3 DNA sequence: TGTGCCACCAGCAGACCTTACAATGAGCAGTTCTTC. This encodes CATSRPYNEQFF.

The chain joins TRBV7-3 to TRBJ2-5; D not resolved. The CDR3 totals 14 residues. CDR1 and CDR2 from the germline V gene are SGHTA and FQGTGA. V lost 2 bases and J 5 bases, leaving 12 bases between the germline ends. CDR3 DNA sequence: TGTGCCAGCAGCTTATACGGCGCTAGGGAGACCCAGTACTTC. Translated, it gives CASSLYGARETQYF.

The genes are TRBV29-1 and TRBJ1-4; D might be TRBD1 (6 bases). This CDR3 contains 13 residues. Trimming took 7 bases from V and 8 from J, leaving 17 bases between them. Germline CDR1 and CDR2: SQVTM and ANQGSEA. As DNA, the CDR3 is TGCAGCGCTCTGCAAGGTGGGGGCGAAAAACTGTTTTTT. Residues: CSALQGGGEKLFF.

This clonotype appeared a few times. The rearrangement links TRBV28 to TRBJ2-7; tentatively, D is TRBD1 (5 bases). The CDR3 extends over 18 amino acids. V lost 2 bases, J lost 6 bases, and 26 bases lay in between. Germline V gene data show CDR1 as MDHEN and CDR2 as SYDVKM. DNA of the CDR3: TGTGCCAGCAGTTTAGGGTTCCTTTCGGGCAGGGATGAGTCCGAGCAGTACTTC. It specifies CASSLGFLSGRDESEQYF.

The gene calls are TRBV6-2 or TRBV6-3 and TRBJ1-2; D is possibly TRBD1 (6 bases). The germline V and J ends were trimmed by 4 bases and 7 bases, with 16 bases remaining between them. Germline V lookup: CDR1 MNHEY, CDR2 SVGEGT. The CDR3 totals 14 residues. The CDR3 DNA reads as TGTGCCAGCAGTTCCGGGACACCGTTAGGTGGCTACACCTTC. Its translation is CASSSGTPLGGYTF.

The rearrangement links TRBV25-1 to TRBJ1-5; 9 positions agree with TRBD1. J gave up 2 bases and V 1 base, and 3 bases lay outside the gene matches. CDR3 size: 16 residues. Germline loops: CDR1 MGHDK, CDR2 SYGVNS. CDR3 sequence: CASSEWGQGGNQPQHF. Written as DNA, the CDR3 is TGTGCCAGCAGTGAATGGGGACAGGGAGGCAATCAGCCCCAGCATTTT.

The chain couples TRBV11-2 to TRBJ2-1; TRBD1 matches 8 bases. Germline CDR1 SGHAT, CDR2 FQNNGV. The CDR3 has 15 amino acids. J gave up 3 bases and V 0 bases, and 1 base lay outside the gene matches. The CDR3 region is CASSLETGGYNEQFF. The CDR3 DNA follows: TGTGCCAGCAGCTTAGAAACAGGGGGCTACAATGAGCAGTTCTTC.

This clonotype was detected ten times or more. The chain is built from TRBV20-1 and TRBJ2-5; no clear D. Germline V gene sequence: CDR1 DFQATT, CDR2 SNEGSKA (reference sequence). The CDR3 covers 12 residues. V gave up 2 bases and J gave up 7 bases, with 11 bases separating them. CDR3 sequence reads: CSARNPLGTQYF. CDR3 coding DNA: TGCAGTGCTAGAAACCCTTTGGGGACCCAGTACTTC.

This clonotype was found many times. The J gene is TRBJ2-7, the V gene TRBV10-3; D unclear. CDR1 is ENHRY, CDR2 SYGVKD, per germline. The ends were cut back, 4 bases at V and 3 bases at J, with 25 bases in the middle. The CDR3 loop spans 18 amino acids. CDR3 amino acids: CAISVLRPSPEPNYEQYF. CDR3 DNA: TGTGCCATCAGTGTCTTAAGACCAAGCCCCGAGCCGAACTACGAGCAGTACTTC.

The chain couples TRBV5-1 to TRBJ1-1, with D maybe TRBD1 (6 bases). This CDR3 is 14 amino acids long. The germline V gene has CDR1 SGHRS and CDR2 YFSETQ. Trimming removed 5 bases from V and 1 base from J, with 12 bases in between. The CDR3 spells CASRTPGANTEAFF. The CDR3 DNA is TGCGCCAGCAGGACCCCAGGGGCGAACACTGAAGCTTTCTTT.

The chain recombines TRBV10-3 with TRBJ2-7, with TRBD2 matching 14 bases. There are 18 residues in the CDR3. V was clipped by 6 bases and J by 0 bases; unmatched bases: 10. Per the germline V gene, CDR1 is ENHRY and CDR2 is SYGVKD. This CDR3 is CAISAQLGTSGSSYEQYF. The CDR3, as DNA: TGTGCCATCAGCGCCCAACTAGGGACTAGCGGGAGCTCCTACGAGCAGTACTTC.

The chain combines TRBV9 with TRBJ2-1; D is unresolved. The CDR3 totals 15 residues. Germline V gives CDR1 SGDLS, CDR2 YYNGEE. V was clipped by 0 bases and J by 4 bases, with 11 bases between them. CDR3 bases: TGTGCCAGCAGCGTAGTTCCCAAGGTTTACAATGAGCAGTTCTTC. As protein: CASSVVPKVYNEQFF.

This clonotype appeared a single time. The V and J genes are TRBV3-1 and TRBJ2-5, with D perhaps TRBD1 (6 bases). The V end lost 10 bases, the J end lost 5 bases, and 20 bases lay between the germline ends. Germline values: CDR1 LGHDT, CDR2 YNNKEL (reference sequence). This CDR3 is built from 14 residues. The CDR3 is CATTGYLTRETQYF. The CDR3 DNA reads TGTGCCACCACAGGGTATCTGACAAGGGAGACCCAGTACTTC.

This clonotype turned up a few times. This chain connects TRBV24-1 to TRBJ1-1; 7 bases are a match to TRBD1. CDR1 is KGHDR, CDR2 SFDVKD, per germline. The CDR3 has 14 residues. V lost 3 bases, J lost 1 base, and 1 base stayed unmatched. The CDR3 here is CATSDDRENTEAFF. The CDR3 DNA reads TGTGCCACCAGTGATGACAGGGAGAACACTGAAGCTTTCTTT.

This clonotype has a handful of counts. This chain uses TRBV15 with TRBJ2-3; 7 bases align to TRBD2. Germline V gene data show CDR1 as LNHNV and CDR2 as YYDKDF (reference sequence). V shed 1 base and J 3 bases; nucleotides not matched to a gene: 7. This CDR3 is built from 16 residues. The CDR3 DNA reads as TGTGCCACCAGCAGAGGATTGGGGGGGATGACAGATACGCAGTATTTT. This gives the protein CATSRGLGGMTDTQYF.

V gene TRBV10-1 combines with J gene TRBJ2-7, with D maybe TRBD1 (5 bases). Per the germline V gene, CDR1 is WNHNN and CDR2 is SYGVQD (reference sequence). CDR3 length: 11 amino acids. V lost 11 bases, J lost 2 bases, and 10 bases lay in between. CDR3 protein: CAPGIPYEQYF. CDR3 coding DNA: TGCGCCCCAGGGATCCCCTACGAGCAGTACTTC.

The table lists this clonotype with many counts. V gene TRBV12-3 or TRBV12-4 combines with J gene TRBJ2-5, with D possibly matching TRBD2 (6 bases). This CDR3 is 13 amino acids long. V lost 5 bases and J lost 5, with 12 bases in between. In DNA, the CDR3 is TGTGCCAGCAGTCCCGGGAGTCGCGAGACCCAGTACTTC. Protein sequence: CASSPGSRETQYF.

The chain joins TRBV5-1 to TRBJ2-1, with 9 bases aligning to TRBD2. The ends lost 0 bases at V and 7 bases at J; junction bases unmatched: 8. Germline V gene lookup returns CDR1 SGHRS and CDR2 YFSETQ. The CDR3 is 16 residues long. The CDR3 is CASSLGGSGRYNEQFF. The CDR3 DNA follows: TGCGCCAGCAGCTTGGGGGGTAGCGGGAGATATAATGAGCAGTTCTTC.

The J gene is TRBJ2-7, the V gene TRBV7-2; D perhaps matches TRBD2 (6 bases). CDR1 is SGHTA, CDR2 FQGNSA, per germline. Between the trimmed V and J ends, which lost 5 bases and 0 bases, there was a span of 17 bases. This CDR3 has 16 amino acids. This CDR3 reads CASSPRTSRSSYEQYF. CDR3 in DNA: TGTGCCAGCAGCCCACGAACTAGCAGGAGCTCCTACGAGCAGTACTTC.

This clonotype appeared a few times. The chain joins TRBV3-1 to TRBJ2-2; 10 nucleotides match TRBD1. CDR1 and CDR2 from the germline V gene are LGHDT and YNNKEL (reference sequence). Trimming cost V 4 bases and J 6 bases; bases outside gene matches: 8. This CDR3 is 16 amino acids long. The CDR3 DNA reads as TGTGCCAGCAGCCGAGCCGGGACAGGGGTTTCCGGGGAGCTGTTTTTT. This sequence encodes CASSRAGTGVSGELFF.

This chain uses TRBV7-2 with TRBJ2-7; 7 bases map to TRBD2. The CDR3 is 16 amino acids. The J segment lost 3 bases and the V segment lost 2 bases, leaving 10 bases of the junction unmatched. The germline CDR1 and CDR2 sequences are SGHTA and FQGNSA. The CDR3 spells CASSLSGGSEVYEQYF. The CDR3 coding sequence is TGTGCCAGCAGCTTAAGCGGCGGGAGTGAAGTCTACGAGCAGTACTTC. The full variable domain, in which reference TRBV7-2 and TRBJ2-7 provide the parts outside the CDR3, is GAGVSQSPSNKVTEKGKDVELRCDPISGHTALYWYRQSLGQGLEFLIYFQGNSAPDKSGLPSDRFSAERTGGSVSTLTIQRTQQEDSAVYLCASSLSGGSEVYEQYFGPGTRLTVT.

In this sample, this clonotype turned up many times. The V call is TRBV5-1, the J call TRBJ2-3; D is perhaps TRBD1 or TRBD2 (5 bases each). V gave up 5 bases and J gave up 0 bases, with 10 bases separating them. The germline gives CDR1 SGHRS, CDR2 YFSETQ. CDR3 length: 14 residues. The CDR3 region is CASRGVLSTDTQYF. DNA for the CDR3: TGCGCCAGCAGGGGGGTACTAAGCACAGATACGCAGTATTTT.